Presented here are 31 T cell receptor beta chains from one specimen sequenced in a study of Ad26.COV2.S vaccination and SARS-CoV-2 variants. Treatment described: some 19 received Ad26.COV2.S at low or high dose, single or two shots; roughly 5 received placebo; per-sample allocation not given. Specimen acquisition occurred on day 63 following the initial vaccine or placebo injection. The assay was immunoSEQ multiplex PCR, and TCRdb's table has in-frame clones only and misses some. This table has hundreds of thousands of clones, 88% appearing once. Sample: peripheral blood, taken in a trial of Ad26.COV2.S vaccine versus placebo. The receptors were sampled from a person between 18 and 60 years old who received the Ad26.COV2.S COVID-19 vaccine or a placebo.

The chain employs TRBV9 and TRBJ1-1, with no clear D. Trimming pared 4 bases from V and 1 base from J, leaving 8 bases between. The CDR3 has 13 residues. CDR1 is SGDLS, CDR2 YYNGEE, per germline. The CDR3 DNA reads as TGTGCCAGCAGCACCCCCGGGAACACTGAAGCTTTCTTT. Its translation: CASSTPGNTEAFF.

The V gene is TRBV19, the J gene TRBJ2-7; the D is unclear. CDR3 size: 13 residues. Germline CDR1 is LNHDA and CDR2 is SQIVND (reference sequence). V gave up 3 bases and J gave up 1 base, with 7 bases separating them. CDR3 loop: CASSMDGSYEQYF. CDR3 sequence (DNA): TGTGCCAGTAGTATGGACGGATCCTACGAGCAGTACTTC.

The rearrangement links TRBV3-1 (or the pseudogene TRBV3-2) to TRBJ2-1; D gene uncertain. V was shortened by 0 bases and J by 9 bases, with 12 bases between the two germline ends. Germline-derived CDR1 and CDR2 are LGHDT and YNNKEL (reference sequence). The CDR3 contains 14 residues. In nucleotides, the CDR3 is TGTGCCAGCAGCCAAGAGAATTGGTCCGGTGAGCAGTTCTTC. As protein: CASSQENWSGEQFF.

The chain uses TRBV27 and TRBJ1-1, with a tentative D call TRBD1 (5 bases). V was cut by 2 bases and J by 4 bases, with 20 bases left in between. CDR3 length: 17 amino acids. CDR1 is MNHEY and CDR2 is SMNVEV in the germline V gene (reference sequence). DNA of the CDR3: TGTGCCAGCAGTTTAGGGGGTACGAGGATGAGGGTCACTGAAGCTTTCTTT. Protein sequence: CASSLGGTRMRVTEAFF.

A note on this clone: The same CDR3 can be traced to other DNA sequences in this sample. V usage is TRBV25-1 and J usage is TRBJ1-1; D remains unclear. Germline assignment: CDR1 MGHDK and CDR2 SYGVNS. The CDR3 loop spans 13 amino acids. Trimming pared 3 bases from V and 4 bases from J, leaving 9 bases between. The CDR3 region has the DNA TGTGCCAGCAGTGACCCGGGTGGCACTGAAGCTTTCTTT. Translating gives CASSDPGGTEAFF. The whole variable domain, filled in from reference TRBV25-1 and TRBJ1-1, reads EADIYQTPRYLVIGTGKKITLECSQTMGHDKMYWYQQDPGMELHLIHYSYGVNSTEKGDLSSESTVSRIRTEHFPLTLESARPSHTSQYLCASSDPGGTEAFFGQGTRLTVV.

V and J are TRBV7-8 and TRBJ1-2; D unresolved. Germline values: CDR1 SGHVS, CDR2 FQNEAQ. Trimming pared 2 bases from V and 3 bases from J, leaving 10 bases between. The CDR3 consists of 14 residues. The DNA for the CDR3 is TGTGCCAGCAGCTTAAGAGACACCTACTATGGCTACACCTTC. It encodes CASSLRDTYYGYTF.

This sequence joins TRBV6-5 and TRBJ1-1; D call uncertain. CDR1 and CDR2 from the germline V gene are MNHEY and SVGAGI. CDR3 size: 14 residues. The V end lost 4 bases, the J end lost 0 bases, and 9 bases lay between the germline ends. The DNA of the CDR3 is TGTGCCAGCAGTTGGGAGCCCCTGAACACTGAAGCTTTCTTT. This translates into CASSWEPLNTEAFF.

J is TRBJ2-5 and V is TRBV19; D unresolved. The CDR3 sequence is 11 residues long. Germline V CDR1 and CDR2: LNHDA, SQIVND (reference sequence). V was shortened by 5 bases and J by 4 bases, with 5 bases between the two germline ends. The CDR3 nucleotides read TGTGCCAGTAGTGTCGGAGAGACCCAGTACTTC. This gives the protein CASSVGETQYF.

The sample holds one count of this clone. This chain links TRBV5-1 with TRBJ2-2; TRBD2 aligns across 12 bases. This CDR3 is 17 amino acids long. V lost 4 bases and J lost 7; bases outside the gene matches: 11. The germline gives CDR1 SGHRS, CDR2 YFSETQ. For the CDR3, the DNA is TGCGCCAGCAGCCTAAACCCTAGCGGGAGGGCGGTCGGGGAGCTGTTTTTT. Its translation: CASSLNPSGRAVGELFF. Variable domain in full (rest from reference TRBV5-1 and TRBJ2-2): KAGVTQTPRYLIKTRGQQVTLSCSPISGHRSVSWYQQTPGQGLQFLFEYFSETQRNKGNFPGRFSGRQFSNSRSEMNVSTLELGDSALYLCASSLNPSGRAVGELFFGEGSRLTVL.

The chain couples TRBV6-2 or TRBV6-3 to TRBJ2-7; 7 bases fit TRBD1. V lost 5 bases and J lost 2; bases outside the gene matches: 3. This CDR3 contains 13 residues. Germline V gives CDR1 MNHEY, CDR2 SVGEGT. CDR3 sequence: CASSTGTAYEQYF. The CDR3 DNA follows: TGTGCCAGCAGTACCGGGACAGCCTACGAGCAGTACTTC.

CDR3 in DNA: TGTGCCAGCTCACCCGCGACAGAGAAAGAGACCCAGTACTTC. The encoded protein is CASSPATEKETQYF. The chain carries TRBV18 and TRBJ2-5; a weak D match, TRBD1 (5 bases). This CDR3 contains 14 residues. In germline, CDR1 is KGHSH, CDR2 LQKENI. Trimming took 3 bases from V and 3 from J, leaving 11 bases between them.

The chain has TRBV6-5 and TRBJ1-3; TRBD1 matches at 8 bases. CDR3 length: 15 residues. CDR1 is MNHEY, CDR2 SVGAGI, per germline. Trimming took 7 bases from V and 1 from J; bases not matched to a gene: 6. The CDR3 DNA follows: TGTGCCAGCAATATTCAGGGGGCTTCTGGAAACACCATATATTTT. It codes for CASNIQGASGNTIYF.

V gene TRBV5-6 combines with J gene TRBJ2-7; no reliable D call. Per germline, CDR1 SGHDT and CDR2 YYEEEE. The length of the CDR3 is 12 residues. Trimming left V 3 bases short and J 3 bases short, with 7 bases between. The CDR3 DNA is TGTGCCAGCAGCTCGGTGGACTACGAGCAGTACTTC. Amino acid sequence: CASSSVDYEQYF.

The CDR3 DNA reads as TGTGCCACCAGCAGAGACCTACAGGTCTACGAGCAGTACTTC. Protein: CATSRDLQVYEQYF. The rearrangement uses TRBV15 and TRBJ2-7; D is possibly TRBD1 (5 bases). Trimming pared 0 bases from V and 3 bases from J, leaving 9 bases between. Germline values: CDR1 LNHNV, CDR2 YYDKDF (reference sequence). The CDR3 is 14 residues long.

This sequence joins TRBV5-8 and TRBJ2-7; a weak D match, TRBD1 (5 bases). Trimming removed 3 bases at V and 0 bases at J, with 16 bases between. The CDR3 loop spans 16 amino acids. Germline CDR1 and CDR2: SGHTS and YDEGEE. The CDR3 loop is CASSSRLGAVSYEQYF. The CDR3 coding sequence is TGTGCCAGCAGCTCCCGACTTGGGGCCGTCTCCTACGAGCAGTACTTC. Based on the CDR3 plus reference TRBV5-8 and TRBJ2-7, the full variable domain is EAGVTQSPTHLIKTRGQQATLRCSPISGHTSVYWYQQALGLGLQFLLWYDEGEERNRGNFPPRFSGRQFPNYSSELNVNALELEDSALYLCASSSRLGAVSYEQYFGPGTRLTVT.

This clone was seen once. The chain joins TRBV5-1 to TRBJ1-5; unclear D gene. CDR1 SGHRS and CDR2 YFSETQ come from the germline V gene. Deletions cut 0 bases from V and 7 bases from J, with 17 bases between. This CDR3 has 16 residues. The CDR3 region is CASSLGPEAPGQPQHF. The CDR3 coding sequence is TGCGCCAGCAGCTTGGGTCCAGAAGCCCCAGGACAGCCCCAGCATTTT.

This sequence joins TRBV5-4 and TRBJ2-1, with TRBD1 matching over 12 bases. There are 16 residues in the CDR3. In germline, CDR1 is SGHNT, CDR2 YYREEE (reference sequence). Trimming took 4 bases from V and 7 from J; bases not matched to a gene: 9. CDR3 sequence (DNA): TGTGCCAGCAGCGGCCCGGGACAGGGGGCGGGTAATGAGCAGTTCTTC. As protein: CASSGPGQGAGNEQFF.

V and J are TRBV5-4 and TRBJ1-3, with D perhaps TRBD1 (5 bases). Germline values: CDR1 SGHNT, CDR2 YYREEE (reference sequence). Trimming took off 0 bases at V and 4 bases at J, with 11 bases between the two ends. The CDR3 has 15 amino acids. The CDR3 is CASSLDRGAGNTIYF. The DNA for the CDR3 is TGTGCCAGCAGCTTGGATAGGGGTGCCGGAAACACCATATATTTT.

V and J are TRBV27 and TRBJ1-1, with D possibly being TRBD1 (5 bases). The V end was cut by 1 base, the J end by 7 bases, with 10 bases between. This CDR3 region has 13 residues. Germline V gene lookup returns CDR1 MNHEY and CDR2 SMNVEV (reference sequence). The CDR3 DNA reads as TGTGCCAGCAGTTTATTGGGGGGGGTTGAAGCTTTCTTT. Translating gives CASSLLGGVEAFF.

At least ten counts were recorded for this clone. The V and J genes are TRBV3-1 (or the pseudogene TRBV3-2) and TRBJ2-1, with D possibly matching TRBD2 (5 bases). CDR1 LGHDT and CDR2 YNNKEL come from the germline V gene (reference sequence). This CDR3 has 15 amino acids. V was trimmed by 1 base and J by 7 bases, leaving 14 bases between them. CDR3 in amino acids: CASSQVRQTGNEQFF. CDR3 bases: TGTGCCAGCAGCCAAGTCCGGCAAACGGGGAATGAGCAGTTCTTC.

The sample holds one count of this clone. The chain is built from TRBV19 and TRBJ1-4, with 7 bases fitting TRBD1. The J segment lost 5 bases and the V segment lost 7 bases, leaving 7 bases of the junction unmatched. The germline CDR1 and CDR2 sequences are LNHDA and SQIVND (reference sequence). The CDR3 length is 14 residues. This chain's CDR3 is CASTQEQGNEKLFF. The CDR3 bases are TGTGCCAGTACCCAAGAACAGGGGAATGAAAAACTGTTTTTT.

V gene TRBV6-2 or TRBV6-3 combines with J gene TRBJ1-5, with TRBD1 identical over 9 bases. The germline gives CDR1 MNHEY, CDR2 SVGEGT. The CDR3 loop spans 16 amino acids. V lost 2 bases, J lost 4 bases, and 6 bases stayed unmatched. The CDR3 bases are TGTGCCAGCAGTTACCCTAGGGGACAGGGAAATCAGCCCCAGCATTTT. The encoded protein is CASSYPRGQGNQPQHF.

This clone was seen once. The chain recombines TRBV4-3 with TRBJ1-4, with D unresolved. The V and J ends lost 0 bases and 0 bases respectively, with 14 bases between them. The CDR3 contains 18 residues. Germline V gene sequence: CDR1 LGHNA, CDR2 YSLEER. CDR3 sequence reads: CASSQDKGIGATNEKLFF. In nucleotides, the CDR3 is TGCGCCAGCAGCCAAGATAAAGGGATAGGTGCAACTAATGAAAAACTGTTTTTT.

In this sample, this clone turned up once. V gene TRBV11-2 combines with J gene TRBJ2-5; TRBD2 agrees at 9 bases. Germline assignment: CDR1 SGHAT and CDR2 FQNNGV. The CDR3 runs 16 residues. The trim removed 5 bases at V and 1 base at J, leaving 8 bases unmatched. The CDR3 region has the DNA TGTGCCAGCAGCCCCTGGACTAGCGTAGGCCAAGAGACCCAGTACTTC. Protein: CASSPWTSVGQETQYF.

The chain couples TRBV18 to TRBJ1-2; perhaps TRBD1 as D (6 bases). Deletions cut 3 bases from V and 5 bases from J, with 13 bases between. Germline V CDR1 and CDR2: KGHSH, LQKENI. The CDR3 extends over 14 amino acids. This chain's CDR3 is CASSPGQQLYGYTF. CDR3 nucleotides: TGTGCCAGCTCACCGGGACAACAGCTATATGGCTACACCTTC.

The V and J genes are TRBV7-2 and TRBJ2-7, with a weak D call TRBD2 (5 bases). Deletions cut 5 bases from V and 6 bases from J, with 11 bases between. Germline V CDR1 and CDR2: SGHTA, FQGNSA. The CDR3 spans 12 residues. CDR3 region: CASSPSRGEQYF. The CDR3 nucleotides read TGTGCCAGCAGCCCTTCCCGGGGCGAGCAGTACTTC.

This clone occurred once. CDR3 residues: CASRGRVRTGELFF. DNA for the CDR3: TGTGCCAGCAGGGGCAGGGTTCGTACCGGGGAGCTGTTTTTT. The chain couples TRBV6-5 to TRBJ2-2; TRBD1 is a possible D gene (5 bases). V lost 6 bases and J 5 bases, leaving 13 bases between the germline ends. Per the germline V gene, CDR1 is MNHEY and CDR2 is SVGAGI. This CDR3 is built from 14 residues.

This chain links TRBV28 with TRBJ1-5, with no clear D. CDR1 and CDR2 from the germline V gene are MDHEN and SYDVKM. The CDR3 is made up of 11 amino acids. V was clipped by 5 bases and J by 9 bases, with 8 bases between them. The CDR3 region has the DNA TGTGCCAGCAGTATCCGGGCGCCCCAGCATTTT. Its translation is CASSIRAPQHF. The full variable domain, rest sourced from reference TRBV28 and TRBJ1-5, is DVKVTQSSRYLVKRTGEKVFLECVQDMDHENMFWYRQDPGLGLRLIYFSYDVKMKEKGDIPEGYSVSREKKERFSLILESASTNQTSMYLCASSIRAPQHFGDGTRLSIL.

The chain joins TRBV5-1 to TRBJ1-1; a possible D gene is TRBD1 (6 bases). The CDR3 spans 16 residues. Germline V CDR1 and CDR2: SGHRS, YFSETQ. The germline V and J ends were trimmed by 4 bases and 0 bases, with 16 bases remaining between them. The CDR3 nucleotides are TGCGCCAGCAGCAAGTCTCTGGGGGCCGTGAACACTGAAGCTTTCTTT. Translation gives CASSKSLGAVNTEAFF.

CDR3 sequence: CASSVYSDATAGAFF. The DNA for the CDR3 is TGTGCCAGCAGCGTTTATTCAGACGCAACAGCAGGAGCTTTCTTT. The chain joins TRBV9 to TRBJ1-1; D gene ambiguous. V lost 2 bases and J 10 bases, leaving 21 bases between the germline ends. Germline V lookup: CDR1 SGDLS, CDR2 YYNGEE. The CDR3 spans 15 residues.

This chain links TRBV6-5 with TRBJ1-1; no firm D call. The CDR3 is 13 residues long. V dropped 10 bases and J dropped 2 bases, with 14 bases sitting between them. CDR1 and CDR2 (germline): MNHEY, SVGAGI. The CDR3 sequence: CATHGSLNTEAFF. CDR3 DNA sequence: TGTGCCACTCATGGGTCCTTAAACACTGAAGCTTTCTTT.